This T cell receptor (beta chain) was sequenced in a study of cytomegalovirus exposure and HLA in healthy donors. Overall study results and limits: Earlier findings revealed that most TCR beta V segments proved productive either about 90% or about 30% of the time. In a later analysis, 15,000 to 20,000 TCR beta sequences were associated with HLA alleles at 0.05 false discovery rate.

Germline lookup yields CDR1 MNHNS and CDR2 SASEGT. The CDR3 runs to 15 residues. The J segment lost 4 bases and the V segment lost 8 bases, leaving 12 bases of the junction unmatched. A remark on this clone: Its specificity is not known.

Primers included in the PCR were 60 Vbeta and 13 Jbeta primers. Produced via immunoSEQ multiplex PCR; TCRdb's table is partial and in-frame only. Among about 160,000 clones listed, under 90% were seen once. The chain carries TRBV6-1 and TRBJ1-2; 8 bases are a match to TRBD1. This clonotype originated in a young man in good health and CMV-seronegative. Sequencing was performed on PBMCs. CDR3 amino acids: CASLLTRTGIYGYTF. Here the CDR3 DNA reads TGTGCCAGCTTACTAACTCGGACAGGGATCTATGGCTACACCTTC.